The rows below give T cell receptor beta chains drawn from one sample of a study of CD8 T cells in Susac syndrome. One entry per CDR3 protein, called by TCRdb with MiXCR from the immunoSEQ multiplex PCR reads. The sample includes tens of thousands of distinct CDR3 sequences, 90% to 95% of them seen just once. Input material: CD4+ T cells from PBMCs. Source of these receptors: a human donor with Susac syndrome. The CDR3 runs from the conserved cysteine through the conserved F or W. The D gene is left open where the match is weak.

TRBD2,TRBJ2-7,TRBV12-3/TRBV12-4,TGTGCCAGCAGTTTTAAACTAGCGGGGGGGTCCTTC,CASSFKLAGGSF
-,TRBJ2-1,TRBV30,TGTGCCTGGAGCAATGGGGGCTTCGGGGGAAACAATGAGCAGTTCTTC,CAWSNGGFGGNNEQFF
-,TRBJ1-1,TRBV5-1,TGCGCCAGCAGCCCCAGGGGAGGAATGAACACTGAAGCTTTCTTT,CASSPRGGMNTEAFF
TRBD2,TRBJ2-3,TRBV7-2,TGTGCCGGCAGCGGTTATGGCGGGGGGACAGATACGCAGTATTTT,CAGSGYGGGTDTQYF
-,TRBJ2-1,TRBV24-1,TGTGCCACCAGTGATGCCCGGTTCTCCTCCTACAATGAGCAGTTCTTC,CATSDARFSSYNEQFF
TRBD2,TRBJ2-5,TRBV4-2,TGTGCCAGCAGCTTAAAACCGGGACTAGCGGAAGAGACCCAGTACTTC,CASSLKPGLAEETQYF
TRBD2,TRBJ2-5,TRBV3-1,TGTGCCAGCAGTCCACTAGCGGGGCCGTTAGAGACCCAGTACTTC,CASSPLAGPLETQYF
-,TRBJ1-6,TRBV18,TGTGCCAGCTCATCAGGGAGGGTGAATTCACCCCTCCACTTT,CASSSGRVNSPLHF
-,TRBJ2-5,TRBV29-1,TGCAGCGTTGGGACACTAATGGGGACCCAGTACTTC,CSVGTLMGTQYF
-,TRBJ1-2,TRBV9,TGTGCCAGCAGCGTAGCTGAGGGACCTAACTATGGCTACACCTTC,CASSVAEGPNYGYTF
-,TRBJ1-6,TRBV27,TGTGCCAGCAGTTTATGGGCCATTAGGACGGGTAATTCACCCCTCCACTTT,CASSLWAIRTGNSPLHF